This T cell receptor beta chain was sequenced for a study of identical twins (TCRdb year 2016). Study-level background: TCR alpha and beta repertoires from monozygotic twins, unrelated adults of various ages and cord blood were deep-sequenced to test whether fetal clonotypes persist. To rule out contamination, the twin experiments were replicated at different times with different library preparation protocols.

Every donor in the study was a healthy Caucasian. Three pairs of female monozygotic twins, all aged roughly 18 to 29 years, were included in the twin cohort. Positive isolation kits from Invitrogen were used to isolate the CD4+ and CD8+ T cell populations. The library relied on 5' RACE. Data came from an Illumina HiSeq 2000. Template switching introduced a universal primer binding site; the final cDNA contained a unique molecular identifier, enabling accurate counting of TCR cDNA molecules. Specific primers in the conserved constant-segment region were used to synthesize first-strand cDNA for the TCR alpha and beta chains. Each cDNA library was double barcoded, with a SMART-Mk sample barcode plus Illumina barcodes, to control for contamination. TruSeq adapter sequences, together with Illumina sample barcodes, were added in two successive PCR steps. The TCR alpha and beta cDNA libraries were sequenced on the Illumina HiSeq platform using custom primers. In the paper's pipeline: Unique molecular identifiers were extracted from raw reads with MiGEC, and CDR3 positions were determined with MiXCR. Recombination models were inferred per individual with the repgenHMM and IGoR tools using an EM algorithm. Shared clonotypes were analyzed with the tcR package in R, and sharing was normalized by the product of cloneset sizes. To study raw recombination free of thymic and clonal selection effects, out-of-frame nonproductive sequences were analyzed. Through fastp at Q25 and MiXCR, TCRdb rebuilt clones from the public reads, retaining in-frame beta chains. Every entry covers one CDR3 protein and lists the most common genes and DNA from its rows. In this record, the V and J calls reflect TCRdb's handling and not the investigators' own analysis. The sample table lists about 520,000 distinct CDR3 sequences, about 20% of them with a count of one. The ten top clones hold roughly 0.91% of the sample.

Trimming at the junction amounts to 0 bases on V and 3 bases on J, and the germline ends lie 14 bases apart. The CDR3 spans 16 residues, from the cysteine through the phenylalanine. Just the 48-base CDR3 DNA is kept, in frame starting at base 1. Comments on this clonotype: There is no known antigen for this receptor. One base away there is no much larger clone; base qualities are not given.

Beyond this particular receptor, the publication reports: Recombination models systematically underestimated out-of-frame TCR alpha sharing in monozygotic twins but agreed with sharing between unrelated individuals. Fewer insertions were carried by abundant cord blood beta clonotypes, a similar but weaker trend appeared in young adult naive repertoires, and no such trend appeared in memory repertoires. Because the same donors could not be followed over many years, the conclusions depended on cross-sectional statistical analysis. Invariant T cells such as MAIT and iNKT could partly confound zero-insertion analyses, although diverse VJ usage argued against such confounding for most clonotypes. Compared with coincidental sharing between unrelated individuals, out-of-frame TCR alpha sequences shared between twins showed an excess of sequences with low generation probability. Excess twin sharing in beta out-of-frame sequences was weaker because fewer shared sequences lowered the signal-to-noise ratio.

In addition, the sample was reused for a study of T cells expressing NK-cell markers. Per that second paper: TCR beta-chain repertoires were profiled in sorted CD3+CD56+NKG2C+, CD3+CD56+NKG2C- and CD3+CD56-NKG2C+ T-cell subsets from several donors. Of the eight sequenced donors, seven were found to be HCMV-seropositive and one was found to be HCMV-seronegative. In several experiments an anti-gammadeltaTCR antibody was added to restrict sorting to alphabetaTCR-expressing T cells. In roughly six donors, the dominant CD3+CD56+NKG2C+ clonotypes ranked among the top 10 CD8+ clonotypes, making up roughly 1.0-7.5% of CD8+ T cells. Those dominant clonotypes were again the most abundant among CD3+CD56-NKG2C+ cells in four donors, at about 25-60.1%. Whether the expanded NKG2C-expressing T cell clones were specific for HCMV antigens was left unclear. The eight sequenced donors were randomly selected healthy volunteers, three men and five women. HCMV serostatus was determined by detecting HCMV-specific IgG in serum with a commercial ELISA kit. MIGEC was used to demultiplex reads and group the reads by UMI, and MiTCR was used to assemble and quantify clonotypes. To remove erroneous sequences, TCR cDNA sequences were retained only when supported by two or more reads. The tcR package was used for downstream repertoire analysis, with clonotypes matched between fractions based on CDR3 nucleotide sequence plus V segment. VDJmatch was used to annotate antigen specificity against VDJdb, with one amino acid substitution in CDR3 permitted.

This clonotype was sampled from a woman aged 18 to 35 in good health. Sequenced material: CD4+ T cells sorted from blood. The chain employs TRBV12-3 or TRBV12-4 and TRBJ1-1, with the identity of the D gene unclear. The CDR3: CASSLAPDGFYTEAFF. The nucleotide sequence reads as follows: TGTGCCAGCAGTTTAGCGCCGGACGGCTTCTACACTGAAGCTTTCTTT.